Sequencing of this T cell receptor (beta chain) was carried out in a study of blood T cells in healthy people across ages. Study summary: Capture via template switching afforded approximately one barcoded beta molecule per two T cells. Overall study results and limits: The recorded TCR beta diversity per million T cells decreased in a roughly linear manner with age.

Sample-barcoded 5' priming and a J-beta primer mix drove a second PCR of roughly 6 to 12 cycles. One entry per CDR3 protein results from TCRdb running MiXCR on the 5' RACE reads. The sample contains more than 1.4 million distinct CDR3 sequences, roughly 40% of which appear only once. The count of this clonotype is one. What it binds is not known. This may be a read error: a much more frequent sequence differs by one nucleotide. The germline gives CDR1 LGHNA, CDR2 YNFKEQ. There are 16 residues in the CDR3. Trimming removed 0 bases at V and 4 bases at J, with 16 bases between. Specimen: blood. The rearrangement joins TRBV4-2 to TRBJ2-7; tentatively, D is TRBD2 (5 bases). The source is a woman younger than 30 in good health. CDR3 protein: CASSQDSEWGIYEQYF. In DNA form, the CDR3 reads TGTGCCAGCAGCCAAGATAGCGAGTGGGGTATATACGAGCAGTACTTC.